These 25 T cell receptor beta chains were all obtained from the same sample, sequenced in a study of CXCR3-negative and CXCR3-positive naive CD8 T cells. In preparing the TRB cDNA libraries, 5' RACE with UMI labels was used. For each CDR3 protein, TCRdb gives one entry from its re-call of the 5' RACE reads, without DNA. The table lists 65,000 to 95,000 distinct CDR3 sequences, with about 1.6% in the top ten. Source material: naive CXCR3- CD8+ T cells from blood. Subset: CD45RO-CCR7+CD27+CD95- naive CD8+ T cells lacking CXCR3 (TNR3-). The receptors come from a human donor in good health. Some clones in this sample may be carry-over from other donors' samples.

The chain joins TRBV28 to TRBJ2-3; the TCRdb D gene call, TRBD2, has no DNA to confirm it. Germline lookup yields CDR1 MDHEN and CDR2 SYDVKM. The CDR3 has 16 amino acids. The CDR3: CASSFPTSGAFDTQYF. Supplemented by reference TRBV28 and TRBJ2-3, the full variable domain reads DVKVTQSSRYLVKRTGEKVFLECVQDMDHENMFWYRQDPGLGLRLIYFSYDVKMKEKGDIPEGYSVSREKKERFSLILESASTNQTSMYLCASSFPTSGAFDTQYFGPGTRLTVL.

The chain uses TRBV7-2 and TRBJ2-7. The germline CDR1 and CDR2 sequences are SGHTA and FQGNSA. The CDR3 loop spans 12 amino acids. This CDR3 reads CASSSGVYEQYF. The full variable domain, with the rest looked up from reference TRBV7-2 and TRBJ2-7, is GAGVSQSPSNKVTEKGKDVELRCDPISGHTALYWYRQSLGQGLEFLIYFQGNSAPDKSGLPSDRFSAERTGGSVSTLTIQRTQQEDSAVYLCASSSGVYEQYFGPGTRLTVT.

The chain combines TRBV29-1 with TRBJ1-1; TCRdb returns TRBD1, unconfirmable since there is no DNA. Germline CDR1 reads SQVTM; CDR2 reads ANQGSEA. This CDR3 has 13 amino acids. The CDR3 spells CSVADSEYTEAFF. Complete variable domain (other parts from reference TRBV29-1 and TRBJ1-1): SAVISQKPSRDICQRGTSLTIQCQVDSQVTMMFWYRQQPGQSLTLIATANQGSEATYESGFVIDKFPISRPNLTFSTLTVSNMSPEDSSIYLCSVADSEYTEAFFGQGTRLTVV.

V gene TRBV29-1 combines with J gene TRBJ2-7; the D call from TCRdb, TRBD1, cannot be confirmed without DNA. The CDR3 runs to 13 residues. Germline lookup yields CDR1 SQVTM and CDR2 ANQGSEA. The CDR3 here is CSALDAGQGEQYF.

The chain employs TRBV20-1 and TRBJ2-7; TCRdb returns TRBD1, unconfirmable since there is no DNA. Looked up from germline, CDR1 is DFQATT and CDR2 is SNEGSKA (reference sequence). CDR3 size: 13 residues. The CDR3 loop is CSARQRQSYEQYF.

J is TRBJ2-7 and V is TRBV7-2; no DNA is available, so the TRBD1 call from TCRdb remains unchecked. Germline V gene lookup returns CDR1 SGHTA and CDR2 FQGNSA. The CDR3 extends over 14 amino acids. The CDR3 loop reads CASSLRQGSYEQYF.

The chain carries TRBV28 and TRBJ2-7. CDR1 is MDHEN, CDR2 SYDVKM, per germline. The CDR3 sequence is 13 residues long. The CDR3 here is CASSFLGSYEQYF.

CDR3 sequence reads: CASIGTGTYEQYF. This chain joins TRBV2 and TRBJ2-7; TCRdb's assignment of TRBD1 cannot be checked, as there is no DNA. Germline values: CDR1 SNHLY, CDR2 FYNNEI. The CDR3 runs 13 residues.

This chain uses TRBV2 with TRBJ2-1. The CDR3 sequence is 15 residues long. From germline, CDR1 is SNHLY and CDR2 FYNNEI. The CDR3 reads CASSERGNSYNEQFF.

CDR3 loop: CASSESPGGELFF. J is TRBJ2-2 and V is TRBV2; TCRdb outputs TRBD1, but without DNA this stays unchecked. Germline V gene data show CDR1 as SNHLY and CDR2 as FYNNEI. CDR3 length: 13 amino acids.

The rearrangement joins TRBV12-5 to TRBJ2-7; TCRdb picks TRBD1, but there is no DNA to check that call. This CDR3 comprises 15 residues. Germline CDR1 and CDR2: LGHNT and FRNRAP. The CDR3 region is CASGLAGTGNYEQYF.

The chain recombines TRBV19 with TRBJ2-1; TCRdb's D call, TRBD1, is unchecked because there is no DNA. The germline V gene encodes CDR1 LNHDA and CDR2 SQIVND (reference sequence). This CDR3 is built from 14 residues. The CDR3 here is CASSIVGGHNEQFF. The variable domain in full, with the rest retrieved from reference TRBV19 and TRBJ2-1, is DGGITQSPKYLFRKEGQNVTLSCEQNLNHDAMYWYRQDPGQGLRLIYYSQIVNDFQKGDIAEGYSVSREKKESFPLTVTSAQKNPTAFYLCASSIVGGHNEQFFGPGTRLTVL.

This chain links TRBV12-3 or TRBV12-4 with TRBJ1-5. The CDR3 has 16 amino acids. The CDR3 sequence is CASSLSGFNSNQPQHF.

The chain couples TRBV14 to TRBJ2-5. The CDR3 is made up of 15 amino acids. Germline loops: CDR1 SGHDN, CDR2 FVKESK. CDR3 loop: CASSQVRGYQETQYF.

The V gene is TRBV2, the J gene TRBJ1-1. The CDR3 contains 11 residues. Germline assignment: CDR1 SNHLY and CDR2 FYNNEI. CDR3 amino acids: CARGSGTEAFF.

The chain links TRBV14 to TRBJ1-1. In germline, CDR1 is SGHDN, CDR2 FVKESK. The CDR3 totals 14 residues. The CDR3 loop is CASSQYRENTEAFF.

V and J are TRBV29-1 and TRBJ2-1. The germline V gene has CDR1 SQVTM and CDR2 ANQGSEA. This CDR3 spans 11 amino acids. The CDR3 is CSVARQPEQFF.

The chain combines TRBV29-1 with TRBJ2-5; TCRdb's assignment of TRBD1 cannot be checked, as there is no DNA. This CDR3 region has 13 residues. From germline, CDR1 is SQVTM and CDR2 ANQGSEA. CDR3 loop: CSVAPDSQETQYF.

This sequence joins TRBV7-6 and TRBJ2-5; the TRBD1 assignment by TCRdb is unverifiable without DNA. CDR1 SGHVS and CDR2 FNYEAQ come from the germline V gene. This CDR3 region has 16 residues. The CDR3 protein is CASSLVARQGEETQYF.

V gene TRBV11-3 combines with J gene TRBJ2-1; TCRdb outputs TRBD1, but without DNA this stays unchecked. Germline V gene sequence: CDR1 SGHNT, CDR2 YENEEA. CDR3 length: 13 residues. The chain's CDR3 is CASSSRWGDEQFF.

This chain joins TRBV7-3 and TRBJ2-1; absent DNA, TCRdb's TRBD2 call cannot be checked. CDR3 length: 16 amino acids. CDR1 SGHTA and CDR2 FQGTGA come from the germline V gene. The CDR3 sequence is CASSSLGREAVNEQFF.

This rearrangement joins TRBV5-1 to TRBJ1-1. This CDR3 comprises 12 residues. Germline CDR1 SGHRS, CDR2 YFSETQ. The CDR3 is CASSLGATEAFF. The whole variable domain, filled in from reference TRBV5-1 and TRBJ1-1, reads KAGVTQTPRYLIKTRGQQVTLSCSPISGHRSVSWYQQTPGQGLQFLFEYFSETQRNKGNFPGRFSGRQFSNSRSEMNVSTLELGDSALYLCASSLGATEAFFGQGTRLTVV.

The chain joins TRBV7-8 to TRBJ1-5. Germline lookup yields CDR1 SGHVS and CDR2 FQNEAQ. This CDR3 has 16 residues. CDR3 amino acids: CASSDMRVGSNQPQHF.

This chain joins TRBV7-9 and TRBJ1-2. CDR3 length: 13 amino acids. Germline V gene lookup returns CDR1 SEHNR and CDR2 FQNEAQ (reference sequence). Here the CDR3 reads CASSLSGDDGYTF.

The chain combines TRBV4-3 with TRBJ2-7; the TCRdb call, TRBD1, lacks DNA for checking. This CDR3 comprises 14 residues. Germline V gene data show CDR1 as LGHNA and CDR2 as YSLEER. The CDR3 region is CASSHADRGYEQYF.